The 10 T cell receptor beta chains below come from one sample, sequenced in a study of CD8 T cells in ankylosing spondylitis. Study-level findings and limits: A motif in TCR beta, a set of under 10 highly homologous variants, appeared characteristic of ankylosing spondylitis blood.

No antigen has been identified for these receptors. TCRdb passed the 5' RACE reads through MiXCR, listing each CDR3 protein once. The sample carries over 450,000 distinct CDR3 sequences, about 13% recorded once. Sequencing input: blood, either unsorted or a sorted T cell fraction (not recorded which). The receptors shown here come from a male donor with ankylosing spondylitis.

The gene calls are TRBV24-1 and TRBJ2-1, with 9 bases aligning to TRBD2. Germline V gives CDR1 KGHDR, CDR2 SFDVKD. The V segment lost 2 bases and the J segment 4 bases; nucleotides outside the gene matches: 5. The CDR3 has 16 amino acids. CDR3 protein: CATSDWAGGNYNEQFF. CDR3 coding DNA: TGTGCCACCAGTGATTGGGCGGGAGGGAATTACAATGAGCAGTTCTTC.

This clonotype appeared many times. The V and J genes are TRBV29-1 and TRBJ1-3; D gene unclear. Between the trimmed V and J ends, which lost 4 bases and 0 bases, there was a span of 16 bases. The CDR3 spans 16 residues. Germline CDR1 is SQVTM and CDR2 is ANQGSEA. CDR3 loop: CSVGRVSGSSGNTIYF. The CDR3 DNA follows: TGCAGCGTTGGGAGGGTCTCCGGGAGCTCTGGAAACACCATATATTTT.

This clonotype has only a few counts. The rearrangement links TRBV20-1 to TRBJ2-7; D unclear. Germline CDR1 and CDR2: DFQATT and SNEGSKA (reference sequence). This CDR3 region has 12 residues. V lost 3 bases and J 2 bases, leaving 8 bases between the germline ends. The CDR3 region has the DNA TGCAGTGCTAGGGACGGTCCCTACGAGCAGTACTTC. It yields the protein CSARDGPYEQYF.

This chain joins TRBV11-2 and TRBJ2-6; D may match TRBD1 or TRBD2 (5 bases each). Trimming cost V 7 bases and J 4 bases, with 23 bases left between them. This CDR3 has 18 residues. Germline CDR1 is SGHAT and CDR2 is FQNNGV. The DNA of the CDR3 is TGTGCCAGCACCCTAAGAGGGGCCCCCTTAACGGGGGCCAACGTCCTGACTTTC. Its translation: CASTLRGAPLTGANVLTF.

This clonotype was seen a handful of times. The chain couples TRBV5-1 to TRBJ1-2; D not certain. The CDR3 loop spans 14 amino acids. The V gene's germline CDR1 is SGHRS and CDR2 YFSETQ. The V and J ends lost 1 base and 0 bases respectively, with 7 bases between them. CDR3 coding DNA: TGCGCCAGCAGCTTGTCAGACTCTAACTATGGCTACACCTTC. This codes for CASSLSDSNYGYTF. Using reference TRBV5-1 and TRBJ1-2 for the parts outside the CDR3, the full variable domain is KAGVTQTPRYLIKTRGQQVTLSCSPISGHRSVSWYQQTPGQGLQFLFEYFSETQRNKGNFPGRFSGRQFSNSRSEMNVSTLELGDSALYLCASSLSDSNYGYTFGSGTRLTVV.

This clonotype showed up many times. This chain connects TRBV5-1 to TRBJ2-7; tentatively, D is TRBD1 (7 bases). Germline-derived CDR1 and CDR2 are SGHRS and YFSETQ. The germline V and J ends were trimmed by 0 bases and 3 bases, with 13 bases remaining between them. The CDR3 length is 15 residues. CDR3 bases: TGCGCCAGCAGCTTGGACCAGGGGGGTGTCTACGAGCAGTACGTC. Its protein is CASSLDQGGVYEQYV.

This clonotype appeared a few times. The chain recombines TRBV21-1 with TRBJ2-2. TRBV21-1 constitutes a pseudogene. The length of the CDR3 is 13 residues. CDR3 protein: CASSKSRAGELFF. DNA for the CDR3: TGTGCCAGCAGCAAATCGAGGGCCGGGGAGCTGTTTTTT.

CDR3: CASSLAATNKETQYF. CDR3 DNA sequence: TGCGCCAGCAGCTTGGCCGCGACAAACAAAGAGACCCAGTACTTC. The chain carries TRBV5-1 and TRBJ2-5; D call uncertain. Germline V gene sequence: CDR1 SGHRS, CDR2 YFSETQ. The CDR3 runs to 15 residues. V lost 0 bases, J lost 3 bases, and 12 bases lay in between.

The genes are TRBV2 and TRBJ2-7; D uncertain. V was pared by 1 base and J by 2 bases, with 15 bases between. The CDR3 covers 16 residues. The germline V gene has CDR1 SNHLY and CDR2 FYNNEI. In DNA form, the CDR3 reads TGTGCCAGCAGTGAAGGGTCCAGCCAACCAACCTACGAGCAGTACGTC. This translates into CASSEGSSQPTYEQYV.

V and J are TRBV5-1 and TRBJ1-4, with 8 bases aligning to TRBD1. V trimming: 1 base; J trimming: 8 bases; junction bases outside the gene matches: 4. The V gene's germline CDR1 is SGHRS and CDR2 YFSETQ. The CDR3 extends over 14 amino acids. This CDR3 is CASSLIQGAEKLFF. CDR3 sequence (DNA): TGCGCCAGCAGCTTGATCCAGGGGGCAGAAAAACTGTTTTTT.